Below, 10 T cell receptor beta chains from the same sample are listed, as sequenced in a study of cytomegalovirus exposure and HLA in healthy donors. Vbeta (60) and Jbeta (13) primers were used in the PCR. Using immunoSEQ multiplex PCR, the repertoire was profiled, and TCRdb retains in-frame clones only, with some absent. The sample holds about 82,000 clones, 60% to 85% seen once. Sequencing was done on a sample of PBMCs. These receptors all stem from a male donor in good health and CMV-seropositive.

Written as DNA, the CDR3 is TGTGCCACCAGCCGCGGGACTAGCGGGAATAATGAGCAGTTCTTC. It codes for CATSRGTSGNNEQFF. The chain links TRBV15 to TRBJ2-1; 13 bases map to TRBD2. CDR3 size: 15 residues. Trimming at V came to 5 bases and at J to 7 bases, leaving 5 bases not matched to a gene. Germline CDR1 reads LNHNV; CDR2 reads YYDKDF (reference sequence).

The V gene is TRBV28, the J gene TRBJ1-1; no clear D gene. The CDR3 spans 13 residues. V shed 2 bases and J shed 5 bases, with 9 bases lying between them. Germline-derived CDR1 and CDR2 are MDHEN and SYDVKM. CDR3 residues: CASSLRHTTEAFF. CDR3 nucleotides: TGTGCCAGCAGTTTAAGACATACTACTGAAGCTTTCTTT.

The chain is built from TRBV7-2 and TRBJ2-3, with D unresolved. The CDR3 runs 14 residues. V lost 5 bases and J lost 2, with 11 bases in between. Per the germline V gene, CDR1 is SGHTA and CDR2 is FQGNSA. This CDR3 is CASSPPPVTDTQYF. The CDR3 DNA reads as TGTGCCAGCAGCCCCCCCCCGGTCACAGATACGCAGTATTTT.

The chain joins TRBV4-1 to TRBJ1-2; D is perhaps TRBD1 (5 bases). The CDR3 totals 15 residues. In germline, CDR1 is MGHRA, CDR2 YSYEKL. The ends were cut back, 1 base at V and 0 bases at J, with 9 bases in the middle. The CDR3 region has the DNA TGCGCCAGCAGCCAAGGGGGCGGTACTAACTATGGCTACACCTTC. Translated, it gives CASSQGGGTNYGYTF.

V is TRBV28 and J is TRBJ2-5, with 8 bases matching TRBD1. V shed 3 bases and J 5 bases; nucleotides not matched to a gene: 11. The CDR3 runs to 16 residues. The germline CDR1 and CDR2 sequences are MDHEN and SYDVKM. CDR3 loop: CASSFFARTGRETQYF. CDR3 nucleotides: TGTGCCAGCAGTTTCTTTGCTCGGACAGGGAGGGAGACCCAGTACTTC.

The chain links TRBV7-9 to TRBJ1-2; TRBD1 matches 7 bases. Germline V CDR1 and CDR2: SEHNR, FQNEAQ (reference sequence). The V and J ends lost 3 bases and 4 bases, in that order; junction bases with no gene match: 11. CDR3 length: 16 amino acids. Written as DNA, the CDR3 is TGTGCCAGCAGCTTCCCTAGACAGGGCTTAGGCTATGGCTACACCTTC. It specifies CASSFPRQGLGYGYTF.

V is TRBV30 and J is TRBJ2-5; weak D call: TRBD1 (6 bases). The CDR3 extends over 16 amino acids. V lost 6 bases to trimming and J lost 0 bases, with 20 bases between them. Germline V gene data show CDR1 as GTSNPN and CDR2 as SVGIG (reference sequence). The CDR3 sequence is CACRKTGISYQETQYF. CDR3 sequence (DNA): TGTGCCTGTAGAAAAACAGGGATCTCGTACCAAGAGACCCAGTACTTC.

The chain links TRBV25-1 to TRBJ2-2; TRBD1 is a possible D gene (5 bases). The V gene lost 6 bases and the J gene lost 5 bases, with 10 bases spanning the gap. The CDR3 loop spans 13 amino acids. Germline loops: CDR1 MGHDK, CDR2 SYGVNS. As DNA, the CDR3 is TGTGCCAGCAGGGGGCTAGGGACCGGGGAGCTGTTTTTT. This translates into CASRGLGTGELFF.

As to this clone: Compared with germline, one end of the junction differs, possibly owing to a read error. The rearrangement joins TRBV5-1 to TRBJ1-2, with TRBD1 identical over 9 bases. This CDR3 is 14 amino acids long. Looked up from germline, CDR1 is SGHRS and CDR2 is YFSETQ. This CDR3 is CASNAGQGNDGYTF. The CDR3, as DNA: TGCGCCAGCAACGCGGGACAGGGTAACGATGGCTACACCTTC.

This clone appeared a single time. V and J are TRBV6-1 and TRBJ1-1, with D maybe TRBD1 (5 bases). Trimming stripped 6 bases from V and 5 bases from J, with 19 bases between. The CDR3 is 15 residues long. Per the germline V gene, CDR1 is MNHNS and CDR2 is SASEGT. This CDR3 is CASRNLEVRGTEAFF. The CDR3 DNA reads TGTGCCAGCAGGAACCTTGAGGTTAGGGGAACTGAAGCTTTCTTT.